A selection of T cell receptor beta chains follows, all from one sample in a study of somatic mutations in cytotoxic T cells in rheumatoid arthritis. Profiling relied on immunoSEQ multiplex PCR, and the TCRdb table lists in-frame clones only, not all of them. In the table there are almost 15,000 clones, 72% of which are singletons. Sequencing was done on a sample of CD8+ T cells sorted from blood. These receptors came from an adult with rheumatoid arthritis. Both conserved end residues are part of each CDR3. Fields, in order: J gene, clone size, V gene, CDR3 protein. Rows give clone size only sometimes, using once, few, many, or a class for an expanded clone.

j_call: TRBJ2-5; clone_size: .; v_call: TRBV6-5; cdr3_aa: CASRLLGEETQYF
j_call: TRBJ2-7; clone_size: .; v_call: TRBV20-1; cdr3_aa: CSAREGPEQYF
j_call: TRBJ2-5; clone_size: .; v_call: TRBV5-4; cdr3_aa: CASSSRGTEKETQYF
j_call: TRBJ2-3; clone_size: medium-sized; v_call: TRBV10-3; cdr3_aa: CAISEPTTTSGGHREFTDTQYF
j_call: TRBJ1-2; clone_size: .; v_call: TRBV9; cdr3_aa: CASSVAGTSYYGYTF
j_call: TRBJ2-1; clone_size: .; v_call: TRBV7-3; cdr3_aa: CASSFSGGANEQFF
j_call: TRBJ1-5; clone_size: .; v_call: TRBV5-6; cdr3_aa: CASSSYVQANQPQHF
j_call: TRBJ1-1; clone_size: .; v_call: TRBV4-1; cdr3_aa: CASSQAETEGNTEAFF
j_call: TRBJ2-7; clone_size: .; v_call: TRBV2; cdr3_aa: CAKTGQGAYEQYF
j_call: TRBJ1-2; clone_size: .; v_call: TRBV4-3; cdr3_aa: CASSQDSGLLGYGYTF
j_call: TRBJ1-3; clone_size: .; v_call: TRBV28; cdr3_aa: CASSTPAEISGNTIYF
j_call: TRBJ1-1; clone_size: once; v_call: TRBV5-6; cdr3_aa: CASSWIRDNEAFF
j_call: TRBJ1-2; clone_size: .; v_call: TRBV19; cdr3_aa: CASSPVGVSYGYTF
j_call: TRBJ2-3; clone_size: .; v_call: TRBV28; cdr3_aa: CASSSPLAGVGTDTQYF
j_call: TRBJ1-4; clone_size: .; v_call: TRBV7-8; cdr3_aa: CASSFTAGPGKLFF
j_call: TRBJ2-7; clone_size: once; v_call: TRBV10-1; cdr3_aa: CATWDRGLYEQYF
j_call: TRBJ1-2; clone_size: few; v_call: TRBV6-5; cdr3_aa: CASSYFRASGYTF
j_call: TRBJ2-1; clone_size: .; v_call: TRBV9; cdr3_aa: CASSVDSGGYNEQFF
j_call: TRBJ1-1; clone_size: few; v_call: TRBV4-2; cdr3_aa: CASSRSDSGTEAFF
j_call: TRBJ2-3; clone_size: .; v_call: TRBV7-2; cdr3_aa: CASTSDPSDTQYF
j_call: TRBJ2-3; clone_size: few; v_call: TRBV5-4; cdr3_aa: CASRRLAGEDGTQYF
j_call: TRBJ1-1; clone_size: .; v_call: TRBV4-1; cdr3_aa: CASSQARRAFF
j_call: TRBJ2-7; clone_size: once; v_call: TRBV11-2; cdr3_aa: CASSFSAGNYEQYF
j_call: TRBJ1-1; clone_size: .; v_call: TRBV27; cdr3_aa: CASGVGARTEAFF
j_call: TRBJ2-1; clone_size: .; v_call: TRBV27; cdr3_aa: CASSLSLYNEQFF
j_call: TRBJ1-2; clone_size: .; v_call: TRBV9; cdr3_aa: CASSVWEGSNYGYTF
j_call: TRBJ1-1; clone_size: .; v_call: TRBV11-2; cdr3_aa: CASSLGPEAFF
j_call: TRBJ1-1; clone_size: .; v_call: TRBV27; cdr3_aa: CASSLTMGNTEAFF
j_call: TRBJ1-6; clone_size: once; v_call: TRBV7-8; cdr3_aa: CASSLAGTWSPLHF
j_call: TRBJ1-1; clone_size: .; v_call: TRBV4-1; cdr3_aa: CASTRAAVNTEAFF
j_call: TRBJ1-4; clone_size: .; v_call: TRBV19; cdr3_aa: CASSSQQGATNEKLFF
j_call: TRBJ1-2; clone_size: .; v_call: TRBV18; cdr3_aa: CASSPNYGYTF
j_call: TRBJ1-2; clone_size: .; v_call: TRBV28; cdr3_aa: CASSLSPGQGAFGYTF
j_call: TRBJ1-2; clone_size: .; v_call: TRBV7-9; cdr3_aa: CASSLQGVANYGYTF
j_call: TRBJ2-7; clone_size: few; v_call: TRBV5-1; cdr3_aa: CASSLRGGHYEQYF